This T cell receptor beta chain emerged from a study of T cell repertoires in cytomegalovirus infection. Study-level findings and limits: Ex vivo, HLA-C-restricted CMV-specific TCR beta clonotypes prevailed over the rest of the response.

TCRdb re-derived calls from the reads in MiXCR, one entry per CDR3 protein. Of 68,000 or so distinct CDR3 sequences in the sample, 20% to 25% were seen once. This clonotype was seen a few times. Antigen unknown. This CDR3 comprises 14 residues. V shed 1 base and J shed 2 bases, with 8 bases lying between them. From germline, CDR1 is LNHNV and CDR2 YYDKDF (reference sequence). J is TRBJ2-5 and V is TRBV15; no reliable D call. The TCR was taken from a human donor in good health (CMV status not recorded). Some clones in this sample may be carry-over from other donors' samples. Sequencing input: PBMCs, sequenced either directly or after in vitro stimulation (not recorded which). DNA of the CDR3: TGTGCCACCAGCAGAGGGCAGGCACAAGAGACCCAGTACTTC. Translating gives CATSRGQAQETQYF. Full variable domain (remainder filled in from reference TRBV15 and TRBJ2-5): DAMVIQNPRYQVTQFGKPVTLSCSQTLNHNVMYWYQQKSSQAPKLLFHYYDKDFNNEADTPDNFQSRRPNTSFCFLDIRSPGLGDTAMYLCATSRGQAQETQYFGPGTRLLVL.